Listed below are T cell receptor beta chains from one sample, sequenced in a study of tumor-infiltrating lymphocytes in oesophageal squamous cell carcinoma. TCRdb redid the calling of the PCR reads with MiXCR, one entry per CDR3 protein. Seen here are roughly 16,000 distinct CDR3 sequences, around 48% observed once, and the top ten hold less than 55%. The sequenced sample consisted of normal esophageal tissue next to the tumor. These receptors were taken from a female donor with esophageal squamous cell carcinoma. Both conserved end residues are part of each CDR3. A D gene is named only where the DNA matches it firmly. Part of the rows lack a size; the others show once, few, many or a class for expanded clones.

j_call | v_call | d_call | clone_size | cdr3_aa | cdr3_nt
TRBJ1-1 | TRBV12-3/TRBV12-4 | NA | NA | CANQQGWDTEAFF | TGTGCCAACCAACAGGGATGGGACACTGAAGCTTTCTTT
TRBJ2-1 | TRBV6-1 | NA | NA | CASGSTQEEFF | TGTGCCAGCGGGTCTACGCAGGAGGAGTTCTTC
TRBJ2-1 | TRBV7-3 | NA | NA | CASSPRDGSSYNEQFF | TGTGCCAGCAGCCCCCGGGACGGAAGCTCCTACAATGAGCAGTTCTTC
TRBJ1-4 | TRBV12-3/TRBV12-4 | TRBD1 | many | CASSRFTGGFNEKLFF | TGTGCCAGCAGCCGATTTACAGGGGGCTTTAATGAAAAACTGTTTTTT
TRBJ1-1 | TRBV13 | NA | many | CASSLGGNTEAFF | TGTGCCAGCAGCTTAGGGGGGAACACTGAAGCTTTCTTT
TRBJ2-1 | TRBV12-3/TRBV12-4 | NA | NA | CASTKSPSGTGANEQFF | TGTGCCAGCACCAAGAGCCCTAGCGGAACGGGGGCCAATGAGCAGTTCTTC
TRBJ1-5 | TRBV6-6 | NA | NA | CASSYSGEQPQHF | TGTGCCAGCAGTTACTCGGGTGAGCAGCCCCAGCATTTT
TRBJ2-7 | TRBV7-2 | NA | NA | CASSSAGGLGQYF | TGTGCCAGCAGCTCAGCCGGGGGTCTGGGGCAGTACTTC
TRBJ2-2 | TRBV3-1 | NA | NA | CASSQGVAGNTGELFF | TGTGCCAGCAGCCAAGGAGTAGCAGGGAACACCGGGGAGCTGTTTTTT
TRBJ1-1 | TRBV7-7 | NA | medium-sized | CASSNPRICTEAFF | TGTGCTAGCAGCAACCCCAGAATATGCACTGAAGCTTTCTTT
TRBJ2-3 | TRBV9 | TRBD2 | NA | CASSVGTSGGASDTQYF | TGTGCCAGCAGCGTAGGAACTAGCGGGGGGGCCTCAGATACGCAGTATTTT
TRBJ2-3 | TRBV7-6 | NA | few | CASSLLSADTQYF | TGTGCCAGCAGCTTATTAAGCGCAGATACGCAGTATTTT
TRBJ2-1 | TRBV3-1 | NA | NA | CASSRQSSYNEQFF | TGTGCCAGCAGCCGACAGAGCTCCTACAATGAGCAGTTCTTC
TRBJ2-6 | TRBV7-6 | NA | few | CASSRGRGVLSGANVLTF | TGTGCCAGCAGCCGGGGGAGGGGGGTTCTTTCTGGGGCCAACGTCCTGACTTTC
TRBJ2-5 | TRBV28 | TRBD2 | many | CASSSSGQETQYF | TGTGCCAGCAGTTCTAGCGGTCAAGAGACCCAGTACTTC
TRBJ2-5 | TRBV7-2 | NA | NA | CASSTQGLNEETQYF | TGTGCCAGCAGTACCCAGGGTCTGAATGAAGAGACCCAGTACTTC
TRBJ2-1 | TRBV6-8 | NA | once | CASRSPGLTNNEQFF | TGTGCCAGCCGTTCTCCCGGACTAACGAACAATGAGCAGTTCTTC
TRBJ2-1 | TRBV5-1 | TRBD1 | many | CASSRTGEVGNEQFF | TGCGCCAGCTCGAGGACAGGGGAGGTGGGGAATGAGCAGTTCTTC
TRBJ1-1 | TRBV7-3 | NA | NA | CASSLGGMNTEAFF | TGTGCCAGCAGCTTAGGAGGAATGAACACTGAAGCTTTCTTT
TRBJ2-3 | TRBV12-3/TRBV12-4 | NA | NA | CASSATRDTQYF | TGTGCCAGCAGTGCAACTAGGGATACGCAGTATTTT
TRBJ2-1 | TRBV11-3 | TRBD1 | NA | CASSPRQGSYNEQFF | TGTGCCAGCAGCCCCCGACAGGGGTCCTACAATGAGCAGTTCTTC
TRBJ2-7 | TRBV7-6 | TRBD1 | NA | CASSPTGGYEQYF | TGTGCCAGCAGCCCTACAGGGGGCTACGAGCAGTACTTC
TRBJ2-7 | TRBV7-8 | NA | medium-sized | CASSLTGTGTETYEQYF | TGTGCCAGCAGCTTGACCGGGACCGGGACGGAGACCTACGAGCAGTACTTC
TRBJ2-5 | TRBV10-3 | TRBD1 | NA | CAISDRDRGWGETQYF | TGTGCCATCAGTGATCGCGACAGGGGATGGGGAGAGACCCAGTACTTC
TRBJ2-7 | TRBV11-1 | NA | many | CASSFQGIYEQYF | TGTGCCAGCAGCTTCCAGGGAATCTACGAGCAGTACTTC
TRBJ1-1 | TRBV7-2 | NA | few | CASSSPDGTEAFF | TGTGCCAGCAGCTCCCCGGACGGTACTGAAGCTTTCTTT
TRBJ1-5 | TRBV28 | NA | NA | CATDSSNQPQHF | TGTGCCACCGATTCGAGCAATCAGCCCCAGCATTTT
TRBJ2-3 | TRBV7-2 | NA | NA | CASSLVVTTDTQYF | TGTGCCAGCAGCTTAGTCGTTACCACAGATACGCAGTATTTT
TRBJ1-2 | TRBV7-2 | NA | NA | CASTTRAGVDYGYTF | TGTGCCAGCACTACAAGAGCGGGGGTCGACTATGGCTACACCTTC
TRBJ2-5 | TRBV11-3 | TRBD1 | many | CASSLGGQVQETQYF | TGTGCCAGCAGCTTAGGGGGACAGGTCCAAGAGACCCAGTACTTC
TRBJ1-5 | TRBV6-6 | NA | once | CASSYLDSNQPQHF | TGTGCCAGCAGTTACCTCGACAGCAATCAGCCCCAGCATTTT
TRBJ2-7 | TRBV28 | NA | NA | CASSLAGASYEQYF | TGTGCCAGCAGTTTAGCGGGGGCCTCCTACGAGCAGTACTTC
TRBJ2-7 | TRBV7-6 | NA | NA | CASSLWGKLSSYEQYF | TGTGCCAGCAGCTTATGGGGCAAACTCTCCTCCTACGAGCAGTACTTC
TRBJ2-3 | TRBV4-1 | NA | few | CASSAAQGSLLITDTQYF | TGCGCCAGCAGCGCCGCCCAAGGGTCACTTTTAATCACAGATACGCAGTATTTT
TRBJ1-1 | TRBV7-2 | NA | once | CASRPESRGNTEAFF | TGTGCCAGCAGGCCAGAATCTAGAGGGAACACTGAAGCTTTCTTT
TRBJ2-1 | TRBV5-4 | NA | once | CASSLEQYNEQFF | TGTGCCAGCAGCTTGGAACAATACAATGAGCAGTTCTTC
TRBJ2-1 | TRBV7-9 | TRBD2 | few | CASSPSSGRAKNEQFF | TGTGCCAGCAGCCCGAGTAGCGGGAGGGCCAAGAATGAGCAGTTCTTC
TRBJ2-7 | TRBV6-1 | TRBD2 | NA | CASSEIRTSGRGEQYF | TGTGCCAGCAGTGAAATAAGGACTAGTGGCCGGGGCGAGCAGTACTTC
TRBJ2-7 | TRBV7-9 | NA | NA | CASSSTEGYEQYF | TGTGCCAGCAGCTCAACGGAGGGCTACGAGCAGTACTTC
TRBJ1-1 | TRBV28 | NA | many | CASRGHTEAFF | TGTGCCAGCAGGGGACACACTGAAGCTTTCTTT
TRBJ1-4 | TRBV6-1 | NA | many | CASSEGEYEKLFF | TGTGCCAGCAGTGAAGGGGAGTACGAAAAACTGTTTTTT
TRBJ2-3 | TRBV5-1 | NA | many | CASSLILGADTQYF | TGCGCCAGCAGCTTGATTCTGGGAGCAGATACGCAGTATTTT
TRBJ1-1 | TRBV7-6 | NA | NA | CASSSHALNTEAFF | TGTGCCAGCAGCTCTCATGCCCTGAACACTGAAGCTTTCTTT
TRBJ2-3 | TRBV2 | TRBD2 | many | CASSATSGDTDTQYF | TGTGCCAGCAGCGCGACTAGCGGGGATACAGATACGCAGTATTTT
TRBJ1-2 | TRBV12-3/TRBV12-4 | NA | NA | CASRLGGGASLSYGYTF | TGTGCCAGCAGACTGGGCGGAGGGGCCAGTTTATCCTATGGCTACACCTTC
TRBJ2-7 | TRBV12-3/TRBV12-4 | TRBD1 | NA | CASKTGMDEQYF | TGTGCCAGCAAGACAGGGATGGACGAGCAGTACTTC
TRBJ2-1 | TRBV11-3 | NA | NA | CARSSTEDYNEQFF | TGTGCCCGCAGCTCCACGGAGGATTACAATGAGCAGTTCTTC
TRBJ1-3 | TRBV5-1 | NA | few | CASSLDISDTIYF | TGCGCCAGCAGCTTGGACATCTCCGACACCATATATTTT
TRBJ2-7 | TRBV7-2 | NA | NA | CASNVLAGEQYF | TGTGCCAGCAACGTACTAGCTGGCGAGCAGTACTTC
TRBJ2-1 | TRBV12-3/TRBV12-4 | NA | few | CASSFQTDNEQFF | TGTGCCAGCAGTTTTCAGACAGACAATGAGCAGTTCTTC
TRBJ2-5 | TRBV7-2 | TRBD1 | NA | CASSLGWGQGYNEQYF | TGTGCCAGCAGCTTAGGCTGGGGACAGGGATACAATGAGCAGTACTTC
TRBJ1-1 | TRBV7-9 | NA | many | CASSWPESNTEAFF | TGTGCCAGCAGCTGGCCCGAATCGAACACTGAAGCTTTCTTT
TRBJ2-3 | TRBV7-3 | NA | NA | CASSLTAGNEQFFGPGDTQYF | NA
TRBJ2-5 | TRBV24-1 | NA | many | CATSGQQQGGLETQYF | TGTGCCACCAGTGGACAACAGCAAGGGGGTTTAGAGACCCAGTACTTC
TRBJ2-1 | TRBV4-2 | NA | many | CASGAGPYNEQFF | TGTGCCAGCGGTGCCGGACCGTACAATGAGCAGTTCTTC
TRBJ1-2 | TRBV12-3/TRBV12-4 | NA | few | CASSLLAGGYTF | TGTGCCAGCAGTCTGCTCGCTGGAGGCTACACCTTC
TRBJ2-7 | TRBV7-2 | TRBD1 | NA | CASSPWTGGLYEQYF | TGTGCCAGCAGCCCCTGGACAGGGGGCCTCTACGAGCAGTACTTC